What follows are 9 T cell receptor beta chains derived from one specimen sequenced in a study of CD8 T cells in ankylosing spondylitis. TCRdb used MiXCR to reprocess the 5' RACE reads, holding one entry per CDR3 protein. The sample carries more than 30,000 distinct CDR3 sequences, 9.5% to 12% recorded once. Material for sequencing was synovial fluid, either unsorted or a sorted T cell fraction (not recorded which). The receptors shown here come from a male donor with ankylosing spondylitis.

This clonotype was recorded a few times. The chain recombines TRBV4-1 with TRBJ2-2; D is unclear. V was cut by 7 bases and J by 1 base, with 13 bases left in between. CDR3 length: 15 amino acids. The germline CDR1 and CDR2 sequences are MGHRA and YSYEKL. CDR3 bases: TGCGCCAGCAACCATAGGCAGATGAACACCGGGGAGCTGTTTTTT. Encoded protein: CASNHRQMNTGELFF.

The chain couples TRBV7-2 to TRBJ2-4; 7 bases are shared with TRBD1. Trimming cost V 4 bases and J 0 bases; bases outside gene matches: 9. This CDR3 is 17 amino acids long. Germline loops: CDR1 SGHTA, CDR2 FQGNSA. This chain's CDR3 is CASSSWTGPSAKNIQYF. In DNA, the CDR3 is TGTGCCAGCAGCTCGTGGACAGGTCCATCAGCCAAAAACATTCAGTACTTC.

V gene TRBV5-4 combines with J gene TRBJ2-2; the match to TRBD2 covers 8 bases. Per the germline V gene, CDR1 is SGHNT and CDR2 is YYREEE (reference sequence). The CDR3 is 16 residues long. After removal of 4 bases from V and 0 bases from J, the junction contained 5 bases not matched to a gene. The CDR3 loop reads CASSPSGGPNTGELFF. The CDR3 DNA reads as TGTGCCAGCAGCCCCTCGGGAGGGCCGAACACCGGGGAGCTGTTTTTT. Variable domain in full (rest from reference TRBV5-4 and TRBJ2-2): ETGVTQSPTHLIKTRGQQVTLRCSSQSGHNTVSWYQQALGQGPQFIFQYYREEENGRGNFPPRFSGLQFPNYSSELNVNALELDDSALYLCASSPSGGPNTGELFFGEGSRLTVL.

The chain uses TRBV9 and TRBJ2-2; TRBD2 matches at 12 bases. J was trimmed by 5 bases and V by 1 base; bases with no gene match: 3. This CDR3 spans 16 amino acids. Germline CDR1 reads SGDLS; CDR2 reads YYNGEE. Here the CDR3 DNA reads TGTGCCAGCAGCGTAACCGGGACTAGCGGGACCGGGGAGCTGTTTTTT. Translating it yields CASSVTGTSGTGELFF.

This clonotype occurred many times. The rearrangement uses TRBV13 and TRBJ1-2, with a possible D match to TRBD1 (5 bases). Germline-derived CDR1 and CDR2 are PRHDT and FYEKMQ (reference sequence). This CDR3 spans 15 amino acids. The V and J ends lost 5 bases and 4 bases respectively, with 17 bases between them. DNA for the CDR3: TGTGCCAGCAGCCTACAGCGGGGCACGGTCTATGGCTACACCTTC. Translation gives CASSLQRGTVYGYTF.

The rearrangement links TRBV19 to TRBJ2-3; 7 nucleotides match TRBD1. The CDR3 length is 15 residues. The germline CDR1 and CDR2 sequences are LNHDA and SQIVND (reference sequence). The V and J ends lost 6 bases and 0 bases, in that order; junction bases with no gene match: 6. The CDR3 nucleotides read TGTGCCAGTAGCAGTGGGACAGCTAGCACAGATACGCAGTATTTT. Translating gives CASSSGTASTDTQYF.

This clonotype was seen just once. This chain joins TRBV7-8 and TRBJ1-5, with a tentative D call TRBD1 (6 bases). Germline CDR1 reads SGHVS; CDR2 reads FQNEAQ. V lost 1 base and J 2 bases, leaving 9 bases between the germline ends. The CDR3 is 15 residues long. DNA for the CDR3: TGTGCCAGCAGCTTAGGCAGGGGAGGCAATCAGCCCCAGCATTTT. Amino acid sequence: CASSLGRGGNQPQHF. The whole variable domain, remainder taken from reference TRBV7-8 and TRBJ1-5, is GAGVSQSPRYKVAKRGQDVALRCDPISGHVSLFWYQQALGQGPEFLTYFQNEAQLDKSGLPSDRFFAERPEGSVSTLKIQRTQQEDSAVYLCASSLGRGGNQPQHFGDGTRLSIL.

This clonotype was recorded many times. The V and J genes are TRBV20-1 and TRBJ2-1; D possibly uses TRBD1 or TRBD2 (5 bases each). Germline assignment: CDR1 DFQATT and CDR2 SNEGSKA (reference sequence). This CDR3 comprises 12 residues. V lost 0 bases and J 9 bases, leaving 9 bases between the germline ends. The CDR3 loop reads CSARDFGTEQFF. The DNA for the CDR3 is TGCAGTGCTAGAGATTTCGGGACTGAGCAGTTCTTC.

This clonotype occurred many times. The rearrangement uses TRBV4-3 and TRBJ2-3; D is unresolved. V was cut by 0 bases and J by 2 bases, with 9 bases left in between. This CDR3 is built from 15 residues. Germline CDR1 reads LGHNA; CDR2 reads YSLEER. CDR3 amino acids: CASSQDTWVTDTQYF. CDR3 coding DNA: TGCGCCAGCAGCCAAGATACTTGGGTCACAGATACGCAGTATTTT.